This entry concerns a single T cell receptor beta chain. Its antigen is currently unknown. The protocol was immunoSEQ multiplex PCR, while the TCRdb copy is restricted to in-frame clones and leaves out a portion. The repertoire holds about 130,000 clones, about 88% seen once, with approximately 1.5% in the top ten. The sample belongs to a study of cytomegalovirus exposure and HLA in healthy donors. Study-level findings and limits: Among the CMV-associated chains, three were confirmed in vitro as specific for CMV antigens.

V lost 5 bases and J 3 bases, leaving 12 bases between the germline ends. CDR3 size: 14 residues. CDR1 and CDR2 from the germline V gene are SGHNT and YYREEE (reference sequence). The sample consisted of PBMCs. The V gene is TRBV5-4, the J gene TRBJ2-1, with TRBD2 as a possible D gene (6 bases). This clonotype was sampled from a man aged 25-45 years in good health and CMV-seronegative. The DNA for the CDR3 is TGTGCCAGCAGTGGGGCGGAGGGCTACAATGAGCAGTTCTTC. Translated: CASSGAEGYNEQFF.